This TCR beta chain derives from a study of CD8+ T cells in alopecia areata. Across the study: In an open-label trial, patients got 5 to 10 mg tofacitinib twice daily.

Treatment defined: oral pan-JAK inhibitor, 5-10 mg twice daily. Isolation of CD4+ and CD8+ T cells from PBMCs was achieved by sorting. Extracted from the samples, RNA was reverse transcribed into cDNA to serve as the sequencing template. Repertoires were generated with immunoSEQ multiplex PCR, while TCRdb's copy carries only in-frame clones and drops some. Of about 200,000 clones in the sample, less than 75% were seen once. This clone has at least ten counts. The target antigen is unknown. Study outcomes and limitations: With one nonresponder, baseline CD8+ expansion's link to response remains uncertain.

CDR1 is MNHNS and CDR2 is SASEGT in the germline V gene. The V gene lost 6 bases and the J gene lost 2 bases, with 14 bases spanning the gap. CDR3 length: 15 amino acids. This sequence joins TRBV6-1 and TRBJ1-5; no clear D. Here the sequenced sample was CD4+ T cells sorted from blood, taken at week 4, from a patient treated with tofacitinib. This clonotype was obtained from a human donor with alopecia areata. The CDR3 DNA reads TGTGCCAGCAGCTCCGGAGAAAGTGGCAATCAGCCCCAGCATTTT. Its protein is CASSSGESGNQPQHF.